This T cell receptor beta chain was recovered during a study of blood T cell repertoires in COVID-19. Source study methods: Reference gene primer amplification in the assay estimated nucleated cell counts. Profiled with immunoSEQ multiplex PCR; TCRdb holds only in-frame clones, not every one. V and J calls and clone size are those listed in that table; D and trimming were worked out from the DNA. The sample lists a few hundred thousand clones, about 89% seen once, with more than 3.5% in the top ten. Only one count was recorded for this clone. The study drew participants aged about 18 to 90 years from some 23 US areas. Participant-given clinical history determined each cohort assignment. This sequence was found in a woman aged 25 to 39 who had recovered from COVID-19. Sequences were obtained from PBMCs or T cells enriched from blood (not recorded which).

CDR3 in DNA: TGCGCCAGCAGCCCGGACAGGGGCGCACACACTGAAGCTTTCTTT. Protein product: CASSPDRGAHTEAFF. The gene calls are TRBV5-1 and TRBJ1-1, with TRBD1 matching over 9 bases. V was pared by 4 bases and J by 3 bases, with 7 bases of the junction left unmatched. The CDR3 has 15 amino acids. Germline assignment: CDR1 SGHRS and CDR2 YFSETQ.